Sequencing of this T cell receptor (beta chain) was carried out in a study of PD-1 blockade in mismatch repair-deficient tumors. Study information: Patients had approximately 11 mismatch repair-deficient cancer types, all previously treated and progressing.

Mismatch repair deficiency was confirmed in all patients, by PCR or immunohistochemistry. The TCR-sequenced patients were a few responders to pembrolizumab. Sequencing was performed with immunoSEQ multiplex PCR; in TCRdb, only in-frame clones are kept and a portion is missing. The sample shows more than 85,000 clones, over 65% of them seen only once. The CDR3 has 16 residues. Germline CDR1 is SGHTA and CDR2 is FQGNSA. V was shortened by 1 base and J by 4 bases, with 16 bases between the two germline ends. The chain uses TRBV7-2 and TRBJ1-2; no clear D gene. Sequencing was performed on peripheral blood, taken roughly 35 weeks after starting pembrolizumab. This TCR was sampled from an adult with mismatch repair-deficient cancer. CDR3: CASSLGGGSIPYGYTF. DNA for the CDR3: TGTGCCAGCAGCTTAGGTGGCGGCAGCATTCCCTATGGCTACACCTTC.